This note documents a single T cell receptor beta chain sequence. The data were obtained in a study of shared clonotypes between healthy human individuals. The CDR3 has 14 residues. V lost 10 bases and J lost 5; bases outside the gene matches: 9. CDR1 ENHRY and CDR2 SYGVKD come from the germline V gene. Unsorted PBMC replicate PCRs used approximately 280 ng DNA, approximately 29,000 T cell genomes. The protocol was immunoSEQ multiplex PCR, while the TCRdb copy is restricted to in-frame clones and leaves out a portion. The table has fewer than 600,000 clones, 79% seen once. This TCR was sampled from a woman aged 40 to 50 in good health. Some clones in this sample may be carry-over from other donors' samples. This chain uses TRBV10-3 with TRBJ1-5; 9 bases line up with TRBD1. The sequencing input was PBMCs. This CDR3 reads CATSLDRGDQPQHF. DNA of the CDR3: TGTGCCACATCGTTGGACAGGGGCGATCAGCCCCAGCATTTT.